The source of this TCR beta chain is a study of cytomegalovirus exposure and HLA in healthy donors. CDR1 is KGHSH and CDR2 is LQKENI in the germline V gene. V lost 6 bases to trimming and J lost 5 bases, with 16 bases between them. The CDR3 totals 15 residues. About this clone: Its antigen is undetermined.

General observations from the study: V- and J-gene trimming of TCR beta was linked (in a later analysis) to a missense DCLRE1C variant.

Vbeta (60) and Jbeta (13) primers were used in the PCR. This table comes from immunoSEQ multiplex PCR, and its TCRdb copy is limited to in-frame clones, with some not included. The table includes about 140,000 clones, approximately 80% detected once. This receptor was taken from a boy aged 2 to 10 in good health and CMV-seronegative. The sequenced sample consisted of PBMCs. The V gene is TRBV18, the J gene TRBJ1-4, with TRBD1 as a possible D gene (6 bases). The DNA of the CDR3 is TGTGCCAGCTCCCCAAAAACAGGGTCAAATGAAAAACTGTTTTTT. It translates to CASSPKTGSNEKLFF.